One sample yielded the 13 T cell receptor beta chains listed below, sequenced in a study of prognosis after radiotherapy for stage I lung cancer. Two-round multiplex PCR amplified TCR beta CDR3 from genomic DNA. It was primers specific to each TRBV and TRBJ gene that first-round PCR used. MiXCR, applied by TCRdb to the multiplex PCR reads, yields one record per CDR3 protein. The sample has about 13,000 distinct CDR3 sequences, 43% seen once; the top ten hold roughly 41%. Sequences were derived from PBMCs, sampled before or after stereotactic body radiation therapy (not recorded which). The origin of the receptors is a donor aged 50 or older with non-small cell lung cancer.

This clonotype was recorded many times. J is TRBJ2-1 and V is TRBV15, with TRBD2 matching over 14 bases. The CDR3 covers 18 residues. Germline V CDR1 and CDR2: LNHNV, YYDKDF (reference sequence). With 0 bases clipped from V and 4 bases from J, the junction kept 5 bases outside the gene matches. The chain's CDR3 is CATSRDGTSGSTYNEQFF. The DNA of the CDR3 is TGTGCCACCAGCAGAGACGGGACTAGCGGGAGTACGTACAATGAGCAGTTCTTC.

Regarding this clonotype: This may come from a read error, since a much larger clone is one base off. The chain combines TRBV7-6 with TRBJ2-5; unclear D gene. The CDR3 contains 14 residues. Germline V gene data show CDR1 as SGHVS and CDR2 as FNYEAQ. This chain's CDR3 is CASSLGTVQETHYF. The CDR3 nucleotides read TGTGCCAGCAGCCTCGGCACTGTTCAAGAGACCCATTACTTC.

The chain uses TRBV7-2 and TRBJ2-5; D call uncertain. Germline V gene sequence: CDR1 SGHTA, CDR2 FQGNSA. This CDR3 has 13 residues. V gave up 1 base and J gave up 5 bases, with 8 bases separating them. CDR3 amino acids: CASSLVMGETQYF. As DNA, the CDR3 is TGTGCCAGCAGCTTAGTTATGGGGGAGACCCAGTACTTC.

This clonotype was picked up a small number of times. Possible read error: a much larger clone is one base away. The rearrangement links TRBV7-3 to TRBJ2-3; 7 positions agree with TRBD2. Trimming at V came to 7 bases and at J to 1 base, leaving 5 bases not matched to a gene. Germline assignment: CDR1 SGHTA and CDR2 FQGTGA. The CDR3 has 14 amino acids. The CDR3: CASNFAGGTDTQYF. The CDR3 bases are TGTGCCAGCAACTTTGCGGGGGGCACAGATACGCAGTATTTT.

V gene TRBV9 combines with J gene TRBJ2-5; TRBD1 is a possible D gene (5 bases). CDR3 size: 12 residues. Germline V lookup: CDR1 SGDLS, CDR2 YYNGEE. V lost 8 bases to trimming and J lost 0 bases, with 8 bases between them. The CDR3 DNA reads TGTGCCAGTCAGGGCCACCAAGAGACCCAGTACTTC. It is translated as CASQGHQETQYF.

The chain has TRBV6-9 and TRBJ1-5; D unresolved. Germline CDR1 is MNHGY and CDR2 is SVAAGI. V dropped 4 bases and J dropped 2 bases, with 9 bases sitting between them. The CDR3 totals 14 residues. The CDR3 sequence: CASSLRGGNQPQHF. CDR3 DNA sequence: TGTGCCAGCAGTTTACGGGGAGGCAATCAGCCCCAGCATTTT.

The chain joins TRBV4-3 to TRBJ1-1; 8 nucleotides match TRBD1. The CDR3 consists of 14 residues. J lost 4 bases, V lost 3 bases, and 4 bases had no gene match. Per germline, CDR1 LGHNA and CDR2 YSLEER. The CDR3 DNA follows: TGCGCCAGCAGCCAGAGACAGGGGTTCACTGAAGCTTTCTTT. Translating it yields CASSQRQGFTEAFF.

A remark on this clonotype: Sequence at one end of the junction differs from germline and may be a read error. The chain couples TRBV19 to TRBJ2-7, with TRBD1 matching over 10 bases. Looked up from germline, CDR1 is LNHDA and CDR2 is SQIVND (reference sequence). CDR3 length: 15 residues. The CDR3 is CASSSGTGEGYEQYF. The CDR3 DNA reads as TGTGCCAGCAGTAGCGGGACAGGGGAAGGGTACGAGCAGTACTTC. Looking up the rest from reference TRBV19 and TRBJ2-7 gives the full variable domain: DGGITQSPKYLFRKEGQNVTLSCEQNLNHDAMYWYRQDPGQGLRLIYYSQIVNDFQKGDIAEGYSVSREKKESFPLTVTSAQKNPTAFYLCASSSGTGEGYEQYFGPGTRLTVT.

Only a few counts were recorded for this clonotype. This chain connects TRBV27 to TRBJ1-6; D perhaps matches TRBD1 (5 bases). Per germline, CDR1 MNHEY and CDR2 SMNVEV (reference sequence). Trimming left V 2 bases short and J 9 bases short, with 17 bases between. There are 16 residues in the CDR3. The CDR3 reads CASSLARTGGTSPLHF. The DNA for the CDR3 is TGTGCCAGCAGTTTAGCCCGTACAGGAGGTACTTCACCCCTCCACTTT.

This clonotype is termed medium-sized (0.01 to 0.1%). The gene calls are TRBV6-2 or TRBV6-3 and TRBJ1-5, with TRBD1 matching over 11 bases. The CDR3 extends over 14 amino acids. CDR1 and CDR2 (germline): MNHEY, SVGEGT. V shed 6 bases, J shed 11 bases, and the junction held 9 bases outside the gene matches. The CDR3 loop reads CASSWDRGKKAQHF. The CDR3 region has the DNA TGTGCCAGCAGCTGGGACAGGGGGAAAAAGGCCCAGCATTTT.

Judged by abundance, this clonotype is medium-sized. The chain links TRBV28 to TRBJ1-6; TRBD1 matches 8 bases. Unmatched junction bases numbered 12, after V lost 4 bases and J lost 10 bases. CDR3 length: 16 amino acids. CDR1 and CDR2 (germline): MDHEN, SYDVKM. The CDR3 sequence: CASSSPGQVLWSPLHF. The CDR3, as DNA: TGTGCCAGCAGTTCTCCGGGACAGGTCCTTTGGTCACCCCTCCACTTT.

This clonotype has a handful of counts. The rearrangement links TRBV7-3 to TRBJ2-1; 7 nucleotides align to TRBD2. The V segment lost 5 bases and the J segment 5 bases; nucleotides outside the gene matches: 15. Germline values: CDR1 SGHTA, CDR2 FQGTGA. The CDR3 is 17 residues long. CDR3 sequence reads: CASSARSGLAEDNEQFF. As DNA, the CDR3 is TGTGCCAGCAGCGCCCGGTCCGGTCTAGCGGAGGACAATGAGCAGTTCTTC.

By proportion, this clonotype is medium-sized. The rearrangement joins TRBV7-3 to TRBJ2-2, with D unclear. V dropped 5 bases and J dropped 6 bases, with 10 bases sitting between them. This CDR3 is 13 amino acids long. From germline, CDR1 is SGHTA and CDR2 FQGTGA. CDR3 bases: TGTGCCAGCAGCCATTCGGTTTCCGGGGAGCTGTTTTTT. Its protein product is CASSHSVSGELFF.